A single sample is the source of the 27 T cell receptor beta chains below, sequenced in a study of blood T cell repertoires in COVID-19. Using immunoSEQ multiplex PCR, the repertoire was profiled, and TCRdb retains in-frame clones only, with some absent. The sample records approximately 150,000 clones, 80% to 90% being singletons. The source material was peripheral blood. The receptors stem from a man aged 50 or older who had recovered from COVID-19.

This clone was picked up one time. J is TRBJ2-2 and V is TRBV6-5; 7 bases match TRBD1. Germline V gives CDR1 MNHEY, CDR2 SVGAGI. Trimming took 10 bases from V and 1 from J; bases not matched to a gene: 6. The length of the CDR3 is 14 residues. CDR3 loop: CATRTGRNTGELFF. The DNA of the CDR3 is TGTGCCACCCGGACAGGAAGGAACACCGGGGAGCTGTTTTTT.

This clone was seen many times. This sequence joins TRBV9 and TRBJ1-1; 7 bases are a match to TRBD1. Losses at the gene ends were 3 bases for V and 11 bases for J; bases not matched to a gene: 13. The CDR3 covers 14 residues. Looked up from germline, CDR1 is SGDLS and CDR2 is YYNGEE. The CDR3 protein is CASSEELLTGRAFF. The CDR3 DNA follows: TGTGCCAGCAGCGAAGAACTCCTGACAGGGAGGGCTTTCTTT.

This clone was seen only once. CDR3 loop: CASSRRGEPQHF. DNA for the CDR3: TGTGCCAGCAGCCGGCGGGGGGAGCCCCAGCATTTT. The chain recombines TRBV12-3 or TRBV12-4 with TRBJ1-5, with D possibly matching TRBD1 (5 bases). This CDR3 region has 12 residues. V lost 6 bases and J 8 bases, leaving 11 bases between the germline ends.

This sequence joins TRBV12-3 or TRBV12-4 and TRBJ2-7; tentative D call: TRBD1 (5 bases). The germline V and J ends were trimmed by 3 bases and 3 bases, with 9 bases remaining between them. There are 13 residues in the CDR3. CDR3 loop: CASSFSRVYEQYF. CDR3 DNA: TGTGCCAGCAGTTTTAGCAGGGTCTACGAGCAGTACTTC.

This clone was detected a few times. The V gene is TRBV2, the J gene TRBJ1-2, with TRBD1 matching 8 bases. The CDR3 covers 16 residues. Looked up from germline, CDR1 is SNHLY and CDR2 is FYNNEI. Trimming took 1 base from V and 5 from J; bases not matched to a gene: 9. The DNA for the CDR3 is TGTGCCAGCAGTGAAGACAGGGGGATCCTTCGGTATGGCTACACCTTC. It encodes CASSEDRGILRYGYTF.

V usage is TRBV2 and J usage is TRBJ1-5; the match to TRBD1 covers 10 bases. The length of the CDR3 is 14 residues. Germline CDR1 and CDR2: SNHLY and FYNNEI. The V gene end was trimmed by 4 bases and the J gene end by 14 bases; junction bases not matched to a gene: 11. The CDR3 sequence is CASSVWDRGLIEHF. The CDR3 bases are TGTGCCAGCAGTGTGTGGGACAGGGGCCTTATCGAGCATTTT.

The rearrangement uses TRBV15 and TRBJ1-1; tentative D call: TRBD1 (6 bases). Germline CDR1 is LNHNV and CDR2 is YYDKDF (reference sequence). The CDR3 covers 14 residues. Deletions cut 7 bases from V and 3 bases from J, with 15 bases between. The CDR3 coding sequence is TGTGCCACCACCTTAGAGGGGGGGTACACTGAAGCTTTCTTT. Translation: CATTLEGGYTEAFF.

The genes are TRBV6-2 or TRBV6-3 and TRBJ2-1; 15 bases fit TRBD2. J was trimmed by 13 bases and V by 2 bases; bases with no gene match: 9. Germline lookup yields CDR1 MNHEY and CDR2 SVGEGT. The CDR3 is 16 amino acids. CDR3 nucleotide sequence: TGTGCCAGCAGTTACCCACTGGGACTAGCGGGGGGAGGTCAGTTCTTC. The encoded protein is CASSYPLGLAGGGQFF.

This clone has a single count. This chain uses TRBV5-1 with TRBJ1-1; D unresolved. The CDR3 is 14 residues long. V was trimmed by 1 base and J by 1 base, leaving 8 bases between them. Germline lookup yields CDR1 SGHRS and CDR2 YFSETQ. CDR3 nucleotide sequence: TGCGCCAGCAGCTTGAGACAACAGAACACTGAAGCTTTCTTT. Translating it yields CASSLRQQNTEAFF.

This rearrangement joins TRBV5-1 to TRBJ2-3; TRBD1 might be the D (6 bases). Germline CDR1 is SGHRS and CDR2 is YFSETQ. The CDR3 has 14 amino acids. Trimming left V 4 bases short and J 2 bases short, with 11 bases between. The CDR3 nucleotides read TGCGCCAGCAGCCTCGACAGGCCCACAGATACGCAGTATTTT. It translates to CASSLDRPTDTQYF.

This clone was seen once. The chain uses TRBV6-2 or TRBV6-3 and TRBJ2-7; 7 bases agree with TRBD1. V lost 6 bases to trimming and J lost 0 bases; unmatched junction nucleotides: 8. The CDR3 has 15 amino acids. Germline V gene data show CDR1 as MNHEY and CDR2 as SVGEGT. The CDR3 bases are TGTGCCAGCAGCGATGGACAGGCGAGCTCCTACGAGCAGTACTTC. It is translated as CASSDGQASSYEQYF.

This chain connects TRBV6-2 or TRBV6-3 to TRBJ2-3; TRBD1 agrees at 12 bases. This CDR3 comprises 17 residues. J gave up 4 bases and V 2 bases, and 7 bases lay outside the gene matches. Germline V gene sequence: CDR1 MNHEY, CDR2 SVGEGT. This chain's CDR3 is CASSYVRDRGLADTQYF. CDR3 bases: TGTGCCAGCAGTTACGTCCGGGACAGGGGGCTTGCAGATACGCAGTATTTT.

The chain carries TRBV6-1 and TRBJ1-1; TRBD1 agrees at 7 bases. Unmatched junction bases numbered 4, after V lost 3 bases and J lost 0 bases. Germline loops: CDR1 MNHNS, CDR2 SASEGT. CDR3 size: 15 residues. The CDR3 nucleotides read TGTGCCAGCAGTGATTGGGACAGTGTGAACACTGAAGCTTTCTTT. It translates to CASSDWDSVNTEAFF.

This CDR3 is CSVEDSALETQYF. The CDR3 DNA is TGCAGCGTTGAGGACAGCGCGCTAGAGACCCAGTACTTC. This sequence joins TRBV29-1 and TRBJ2-5; perhaps TRBD1 as D (6 bases). V lost 3 bases, J lost 4 bases, and 12 bases lay in between. Looked up from germline, CDR1 is SQVTM and CDR2 is ANQGSEA. The CDR3 has 13 residues.

The chain is built from TRBV29-1 and TRBJ2-4; TRBD2 aligns across 10 bases. Germline lookup yields CDR1 SQVTM and CDR2 ANQGSEA. V gave up 7 bases and J gave up 0 bases; unmatched junction bases: 9. The length of the CDR3 is 16 residues. CDR3 sequence (DNA): TGCAGCGCCCAGACTAGCGGGCCTGTAGCCAAAAACATTCAGTACTTC. Amino acids: CSAQTSGPVAKNIQYF.

The chain is built from TRBV7-9 and TRBJ1-1; D possibly corresponds to TRBD1 (5 bases). V was trimmed by 3 bases and J by 9 bases, leaving 17 bases between them. This CDR3 region has 14 residues. The germline gives CDR1 SEHNR, CDR2 FQNEAQ (reference sequence). As DNA, the CDR3 is TGTGCCAGCAGCTTTTGGGGGGTCTACCTCCAAGCTTTCTTT. This translates into CASSFWGVYLQAFF.

The chain uses TRBV6-2 or TRBV6-3 and TRBJ1-1; D might be TRBD1 (5 bases). CDR1 and CDR2 (germline): MNHEY, SVGEGT. CDR3 length equals 13 residues. Trimming pared 4 bases from V and 6 bases from J, leaving 12 bases between. The CDR3 is CASSLGGDAEAFF. CDR3 DNA sequence: TGTGCCAGCAGTTTGGGGGGTGACGCTGAAGCTTTCTTT.

The CDR3 here is CASSLVAGELVYGYTF. CDR3 nucleotides: TGCGCCAGCAGCTTGGTTGCGGGGGAGCTCGTCTATGGCTACACCTTC. The V gene is TRBV5-1, the J gene TRBJ1-2; perhaps TRBD1 as D (5 bases). The V end lost 0 bases, the J end lost 4 bases, and 16 bases lay between the germline ends. CDR1 and CDR2 (germline): SGHRS, YFSETQ. The CDR3 has 16 residues.

This chain joins TRBV19 and TRBJ2-5; TRBD1 might be the D (5 bases). The length of the CDR3 is 14 residues. Trimming shortened V by 5 bases and J by 3 bases, and 13 bases separated the two germline ends. The V gene's germline CDR1 is LNHDA and CDR2 SQIVND (reference sequence). The CDR3: CASSPLTDKETQYF. CDR3 DNA sequence: TGTGCCAGTAGTCCCCTCACGGACAAAGAGACCCAGTACTTC.

The chain couples TRBV4-3 to TRBJ1-1; D might be TRBD1 (5 bases). The CDR3 has 14 amino acids. V dropped 1 base and J dropped 5 bases, with 11 bases sitting between them. Per the germline V gene, CDR1 is LGHNA and CDR2 is YSLEER. Here the CDR3 DNA reads TGCGCCAGCAGCCAAGTGACAGTGGGGACTGAAGCTTTCTTT. Its protein is CASSQVTVGTEAFF.

The chain has TRBV28 and TRBJ2-7; unclear D gene. Deletions cut 5 bases from V and 7 bases from J, with 21 bases between. The CDR3 runs 15 residues. Per germline, CDR1 MDHEN and CDR2 SYDVKM. Here the CDR3 reads CASSPVTGPTREQYF. The CDR3 DNA reads as TGTGCCAGCAGTCCCGTGACCGGTCCGACGCGGGAGCAGTACTTC. The full variable domain, its missing parts supplied by reference TRBV28 and TRBJ2-7, is DVKVTQSSRYLVKRTGEKVFLECVQDMDHENMFWYRQDPGLGLRLIYFSYDVKMKEKGDIPEGYSVSREKKERFSLILESASTNQTSMYLCASSPVTGPTREQYFGPGTRLTVT.

The chain is built from TRBV12-5 and TRBJ2-7; D possibly corresponds to TRBD1 (5 bases). V was shortened by 0 bases and J by 3 bases, with 9 bases between the two germline ends. This CDR3 is built from 14 residues. The V gene's germline CDR1 is LGHNT and CDR2 FRNRAP. The CDR3 DNA is TGTGCTAGTGGTTTGGTACCAGGGTTCTACGAGCAGTACTTC. Its protein is CASGLVPGFYEQYF.

The rearrangement links TRBV6-5 to TRBJ1-4; perhaps TRBD1 as D (6 bases). CDR1 MNHEY and CDR2 SVGAGI come from the germline V gene. The CDR3 length is 14 residues. Trimming stripped 4 bases from V and 6 bases from J, with 12 bases between. CDR3 sequence (DNA): TGTGCCAGCAGTTTCACAGGGTCGGATGAAAAACTGTTTTTT. This sequence encodes CASSFTGSDEKLFF.

The J gene is TRBJ2-4, the V gene TRBV6-2 or TRBV6-3; 7 bases agree with TRBD1. Germline CDR1 and CDR2: MNHEY and SVGEGT. J lost 0 bases, V lost 2 bases, and 4 bases had no gene match. CDR3 length equals 16 residues. The chain's CDR3 is CASSYGTVLAKNIQYF. Written as DNA, the CDR3 is TGTGCCAGCAGTTACGGGACAGTACTAGCCAAAAACATTCAGTACTTC.

The chain joins TRBV5-6 to TRBJ1-2, with a tentative D call TRBD1 (5 bases). V dropped 4 bases and J dropped 3 bases, with 16 bases sitting between them. CDR1 and CDR2 from the germline V gene are SGHDT and YYEEEE. There are 15 residues in the CDR3. CDR3 DNA sequence: TGTGCCAGCAGCCGTAGACAGCGGGGGGACTATGGCTACACCTTC. This sequence encodes CASSRRQRGDYGYTF.

This chain uses TRBV9 with TRBJ2-5; 13 nucleotides align to TRBD2. There are 17 residues in the CDR3. Germline V lookup: CDR1 SGDLS, CDR2 YYNGEE. V lost 0 bases to trimming and J lost 4 bases; unmatched junction nucleotides: 6. CDR3 residues: CASSVGTTSGGGETQYF. The CDR3 nucleotides read TGTGCCAGCAGCGTAGGAACCACTAGCGGGGGGGGAGAGACCCAGTACTTC.

This chain uses TRBV3-1 (or the pseudogene TRBV3-2) with TRBJ1-2; D is ambiguous. Germline V gene lookup returns CDR1 LGHDT and CDR2 YNNKEL (reference sequence). Trimming left V 3 bases short and J 0 bases short, with 11 bases between. CDR3 length: 15 residues. DNA for the CDR3: TGTGCCAGCAGCCAGGTGTTCAGATCTAACTATGGCTACACCTTC. Its translation: CASSQVFRSNYGYTF.